This entry concerns a single TCR beta chain. Evenly divided among several immunoSEQ plates was the genomic DNA of each subset. Here immunoSEQ multiplex PCR was the method, and the copy in TCRdb shows in-frame clones only, minus some. The profile shows a few million clones, roughly 92% of them singletons. This sample stems from a study of shared clonotypes between healthy human individuals. This CDR3 region has 16 residues. V shed 5 bases, J shed 8 bases, and the junction held 14 bases outside the gene matches. Germline V lookup: CDR1 SGHAT, CDR2 FQNNGV. The chain couples TRBV11-2 to TRBJ2-1, with 8 bases fitting TRBD2. This receptor was obtained from a young man in good health. The sequenced material came from naive CD4+ T cells sorted from blood. Documented subset: CD45RA+ positively selected. The CDR3 sequence is CASSRLGGRSIHEQFF. The CDR3 DNA reads TGTGCCAGCAGCCGATTAGGCGGGAGGAGTATCCATGAGCAGTTCTTC.